There are a few counts of the clone carrying this T cell receptor (beta chain). Its antigen remains unknown. The sample comes from a study of naive and memory T cell subsets. The study, taken as a whole, reports: Diversity fell and Gini index rose from naive through CM, EM, EMRA.

CDR3 length: 16 amino acids. Trimming removed 4 bases from V and 3 bases from J, with 17 bases in between. Looked up from germline, CDR1 is SGHTS and CDR2 is YDEGEE. CD4 T cells were positively selected, then CD8 T cells from the CD4-negative fraction. The beta constant-region primer was an equimolar mix of two oligonucleotides covering TRBC1 and TRBC2. An oligonucleotide with the SP2 primer and a 12-nucleotide UMI was ligated to the cDNA 3' end. Four rounds of PCR amplified the ligated cDNA using nested alpha and beta constant-region primers plus SP2. TCRdb re-called the UMI-ligation and nested PCR reads through MiXCR, storing one row per CDR3 protein. Of 120,000 to 150,000 distinct CDR3 sequences listed, around 15% are singletons.

This chain connects TRBV5-8 to TRBJ2-1; D perhaps matches TRBD1 (6 bases). Material: naive CD4+ T cells from blood. The TCR originated in a human donor in good health. CDR3 DNA sequence: TGTGCCAGCAGCCCACTCCAGGGGTCCGACTACAATGAGCAGTTCTTC. Encoded protein: CASSPLQGSDYNEQFF. Variable domain in full (rest from reference TRBV5-8 and TRBJ2-1): EAGVTQSPTHLIKTRGQQATLRCSPISGHTSVYWYQQALGLGLQFLLWYDEGEERNRGNFPPRFSGRQFPNYSSELNVNALELEDSALYLCASSPLQGSDYNEQFFGPGTRLTVL.